This T cell receptor beta chain was recovered during a study of tumor-infiltrating lymphocytes in primary liver carcinoma. Overall study: The five patients, who were men and women, ranged in age from 30 to 69 years. Whole-study results and caveats: Pairs comparing tumor with adjacent tissue or blood overlapped less than pairs drawn from tumor regions.

Both blood RNA, taken from unsorted whole blood, and germline DNA were extracted. Starting from approximately 0.45 ug of total RNA, TCR beta cDNA was produced with a primer in the constant region. Three nested multiplex PCR rounds, a slightly modified ARM-PCR method, built the TCR beta libraries. TCRdb itself ran the multiplex PCR reads through MiXCR, one entry per CDR3 protein. This sample yields 300,000 to 400,000 distinct CDR3 sequences, of which less than 70% are seen a single time; 5% to 6.5% belongs to the top ten. On this clonotype itself: Its antigen is unknown.

The TCR was taken from a man between 35 and 55 years old with primary liver carcinoma and hepatitis B virus infection. The specimen was peripheral blood.

The DNA for the CDR3 is TGTGCCAGCAGATTAACGTGGTCAGGGGGATCCCACAATGAGCAGTTCTTC. It yields the protein CASRLTWSGGSHNEQFF. This chain links TRBV11-2 with TRBJ2-1; 7 nucleotides line up with TRBD1. The CDR3 length is 17 residues. Looked up from germline, CDR1 is SGHAT and CDR2 is FQNNGV. V shed 6 bases, J shed 5 bases, and the junction held 16 bases outside the gene matches.